The rows below give T cell receptor beta chains drawn from one sample of a study of control samples from healthy donors and cancer patients. Data came from immunoSEQ multiplex PCR; TCRdb stores just in-frame clones and leaves some out. Here the sample spans approximately 130,000 clones, approximately 87% being singletons. Sequencing input: blood. These receptors came from a man aged 60 to 75 in good health. Each CDR3 is given with its conserved first and last residue. D genes are given only for firm matches. A clone size is listed for some rows: how often the clone was seen (once, few, many), or a class if it is expanded.

CDR3: CASSSLDRKENTIYF; DNA: TGTGCCAGCAGCTCATTGGACAGGAAGGAGAACACCATATATTTT; J: TRBJ1-3; V: TRBV7-3; D: TRBD1; size: .
CDR3: CASSLGGGGTGELFF; DNA: TGTGCCAGCAGCTTAGGGGGGGGCGGCACCGGGGAGCTGTTTTTT; J: TRBJ2-2; V: TRBV7-8; D: .; size: .
CDR3: CASSLSPGGTIYF; DNA: TGTGCCAGCAGTTTATCGCCCGGGGGCACCATATATTTT; J: TRBJ1-3; V: TRBV28; D: .; size: .
CDR3: CASSLERTVQETQYF; DNA: TGTGCCAGCAGCTTAGAAAGGACTGTCCAAGAGACCCAGTACTTC; J: TRBJ2-5; V: TRBV7-9; D: .; size: .
CDR3: CASSRYEGGLGNQPQHF; DNA: TGTGCCAGCAGTCGTTACGAAGGAGGGTTGGGCAATCAGCCCCAGCATTTT; J: TRBJ1-5; V: TRBV28; D: .; size: .
CDR3: CASRGSSNTGELFF; DNA: TGTGCCAGCAGGGGTTCTTCGAACACCGGGGAGCTGTTTTTT; J: TRBJ2-2; V: TRBV27; D: .; size: once
CDR3: CASSLDTTGNTIYF; DNA: TGTGCCAGCAGCCTTGACACTACTGGAAACACCATATATTTT; J: TRBJ1-3; V: TRBV7-9; D: .; size: .
CDR3: CASSPGTQNHEQFF; DNA: TGTGCCAGCTCACCAGGGACCCAGAACCATGAGCAGTTCTTC; J: TRBJ2-1; V: TRBV18; D: .; size: .
CDR3: CASSSPGQGREKLFF; DNA: TGTGCCAGCAGTTCCCCGGGACAGGGGAGGGAAAAACTGTTTTTT; J: TRBJ1-4; V: TRBV28; D: TRBD1; size: .
CDR3: CASSYEGSNTDTQYF; DNA: TGTGCCAGCAGTTACGAGGGGTCGAACACAGATACGCAGTATTTT; J: TRBJ2-3; V: TRBV6-2/TRBV6-3; D: .; size: .
CDR3: CASRLTTELYGYTF; DNA: TGTGCCAGCAGGCTAACGACAGAGCTCTATGGCTACACCTTC; J: TRBJ1-2; V: TRBV28; D: .; size: .
CDR3: CASSLAQTSGNTIYF; DNA: TGTGCCAGCAGCTTAGCCCAAACCTCTGGAAACACCATATATTTT; J: TRBJ1-3; V: TRBV7-2; D: .; size: .
CDR3: CASSEFRVSALHF; DNA: TGTGCCAGCAGTGAATTTAGAGTATCGGCCCTCCACTTT; J: TRBJ1-6; V: TRBV6-1; D: .; size: few
CDR3: CASSESAGNEKLFF; DNA: TGCGCCAGCAGTGAGTCGGCAGGGAACGAAAAACTGTTTTTT; J: TRBJ1-4; V: TRBV10-1; D: .; size: .
CDR3: CAWSHGGVTEAFF; DNA: TGTGCCTGGAGTCATGGGGGGGTCACTGAAGCTTTCTTT; J: TRBJ1-1; V: TRBV30; D: .; size: .
CDR3: CASSPGGRETQYF; DNA: TGTGCCAGCAGCCCTGGGGGAAGGGAGACCCAGTACTTC; J: TRBJ2-5; V: TRBV3-1/TRBV3-2; D: .; size: .
CDR3: CASSSSLNPGPHSPLHF; DNA: TGTGCCAGCAGTTCGTCGTTGAACCCAGGGCCCCATTCACCCCTCCACTTT; J: TRBJ1-6; V: TRBV6-2/TRBV6-3; D: .; size: .
CDR3: CASSLDPTGAPAEAFF; DNA: TGTGCCAGCAGCTTAGACCCCACAGGGGCGCCCGCTGAAGCTTTCTTT; J: TRBJ1-1; V: TRBV11-2; D: TRBD1; size: once
CDR3: CASSQEGSGGMDEQFF; DNA: TGTGCCAGCAGCCAAGAGGGAAGCGGGGGGATGGATGAGCAGTTCTTC; J: TRBJ2-1; V: TRBV3-1/TRBV3-2; D: TRBD2; size: .
CDR3: CASSLEVYARAGYTF; DNA: TGTGCCAGCAGCTTAGAGGTTTATGCTAGGGCTGGCTACACCTTC; J: TRBJ1-2; V: TRBV11-2; D: .; size: once
CDR3: CASSEVAGLNTEAFF; DNA: TGTGCCAGCAGTGAAGTCGCAGGTCTTAACACTGAAGCTTTCTTT; J: TRBJ1-1; V: TRBV6-1; D: .; size: once
CDR3: CASSLEGFAGFSYNSPLHF; DNA: TGTGCCAGCAGCTTAGAAGGATTCGCAGGGTTTTCCTATAATTCACCCCTCCACTTT; J: TRBJ1-6; V: TRBV11-3; D: .; size: few
CDR3: CAWTLQVGETQYF; DNA: TGTGCCTGGACCCTACAGGTTGGAGAGACCCAGTACTTC; J: TRBJ2-5; V: TRBV30; D: .; size: .
CDR3: CASSFQGTSAFNEQFF; DNA: TGTGCCAGCAGTTTTCAAGGCACAAGTGCGTTCAATGAGCAGTTCTTC; J: TRBJ2-1; V: TRBV27; D: .; size: .
CDR3: CASSQRGGDTEAFF; DNA: TGTGCCAGCTCACAACGGGGGGGAGACACTGAAGCTTTCTTT; J: TRBJ1-1; V: TRBV18; D: .; size: .
CDR3: CASSYEAQGSVFF; DNA: TGTGCCAGCAGTTACGAGGCACAAGGGTCCGTTTTCTTT; J: TRBJ1-1; V: TRBV6-5; D: .; size: .
CDR3: CASSLRQGGETQYF; DNA: TGCGCCAGCAGCCTTAGACAGGGTGGAGAGACCCAGTACTTC; J: TRBJ2-5; V: TRBV5-1; D: TRBD1; size: .
CDR3: CASSELRGRNSPLHF; DNA: TGTGCCAGCAGTGAACTCAGGGGTAGGAATTCACCCCTCCACTTT; J: TRBJ1-6; V: TRBV27; D: .; size: few
CDR3: CASTSVGGDGGRGRRGEKLFF; DNA: TGTGCCAGCACTTCTGTAGGTGGGGACGGAGGCAGGGGGCGCCGCGGTGAAAAACTGTTTTTT; J: TRBJ1-4; V: TRBV28; D: TRBD1; size: .
CDR3: CASSESSRGDGYTF; DNA: TGCGCCAGCAGTGAGTCAAGTCGCGGGGATGGCTACACCTTC; J: TRBJ1-2; V: TRBV10-1; D: .; size: .
CDR3: CASSYTSGSTDTQYF; DNA: TGTGCCAGCAGTTACACTAGCGGGAGCACAGATACGCAGTATTTT; J: TRBJ2-3; V: TRBV6-5; D: TRBD2; size: .
CDR3: CASMGDSSYNSPLHF; DNA: TGTGCCAGCATGGGGGACAGCTCCTATAATTCACCCCTCCACTTT; J: TRBJ1-6; V: TRBV2; D: TRBD1; size: .
CDR3: CASSYRRGDHNEQFF; DNA: TGTGCCAGCAGTTACCGGCGGGGGGATCACAATGAGCAGTTCTTC; J: TRBJ2-1; V: TRBV6-5; D: TRBD2; size: .
CDR3: CASSLGGNYGYTF; DNA: TGTGCCAGCAGCTTGGGGGGGAACTATGGCTACACCTTC; J: TRBJ1-2; V: TRBV5-5; D: .; size: .
CDR3: CASSLETGSSGANVLTF; DNA: TGTGCCAGCAGCTTGGAGACAGGTAGCTCTGGGGCCAACGTCCTGACTTTC; J: TRBJ2-6; V: TRBV5-8; D: .; size: .
CDR3: CATSDNTGDAGELFF; DNA: TGTGCCACCAGTGACAACACAGGGGATGCCGGGGAGCTGTTTTTT; J: TRBJ2-2; V: TRBV24-1; D: TRBD1; size: .
CDR3: CASSLTGINEQFF; DNA: TGTGCCAGCAGCTTGACAGGGATCAATGAGCAGTTCTTC; J: TRBJ2-1; V: TRBV7-2; D: TRBD1; size: .
CDR3: CASSVATGFANTIYF; DNA: TGTGCCAGCAGCGTGGCGACAGGGTTTGCGAACACCATATATTTT; J: TRBJ1-3; V: TRBV9; D: TRBD1; size: .
CDR3: CASSQMTGLDTEAFF; DNA: TGTGCCAGCAGCCAGATGACAGGGTTGGACACTGAAGCTTTCTTT; J: TRBJ1-1; V: TRBV14; D: TRBD1; size: .
CDR3: CASSPVAGNYNEQFF; DNA: TGCGCCAGCAGCCCAGTAGCGGGGAATTACAATGAGCAGTTCTTC; J: TRBJ2-1; V: TRBV5-1; D: TRBD2; size: .
CDR3: CASRQTGTGVFLTNEKLFF; DNA: TGTGCCAGCAGACAGACCGGGACAGGGGTCTTTCTGACTAATGAAAAACTGTTTTTT; J: TRBJ1-4; V: TRBV28; D: TRBD1; size: .
CDR3: CASSQGTNMNTEAFF; DNA: TGTGCCAGCAGTCAGGGTACCAACATGAACACTGAAGCTTTCTTT; J: TRBJ1-1; V: TRBV6-5; D: .; size: .
CDR3: CASSWSRNQPQHF; DNA: TGTGCCAGCAGCTGGAGTAGGAATCAGCCCCAGCATTTT; J: TRBJ1-5; V: TRBV11-2; D: .; size: .
CDR3: CASSPGTGGRAFF; DNA: TGTGCCAGCAGTCCCGGGACAGGGGGGCGAGCTTTCTTT; J: TRBJ1-1; V: TRBV6-6; D: TRBD1; size: .
CDR3: CASGTGQGDLTQYF; DNA: TGTGCCAGCGGTACCGGACAGGGGGATCTTACGCAGTATTTT; J: TRBJ2-3; V: TRBV18; D: TRBD1; size: few
CDR3: CASSLDRGNGYTF; DNA: TGTGCCAGCAGCTTAGACAGGGGGAATGGCTACACCTTC; J: TRBJ1-2; V: TRBV11-2; D: TRBD1; size: once
CDR3: CASTHPSSPTGGYTF; DNA: TGTGCCAGCACACACCCGTCCTCACCCACGGGGGGCTACACCTTC; J: TRBJ1-2; V: TRBV18; D: .; size: .
CDR3: CSVDRGDLQETQYF; DNA: TGCAGCGTTGACCGCGGGGACCTTCAAGAGACCCAGTACTTC; J: TRBJ2-5; V: TRBV29-1; D: .; size: .
CDR3: CASSQQGTVSGNTIYF; DNA: TGTGCCAGCAGCCAACAAGGGACAGTCTCTGGAAACACCATATATTTT; J: TRBJ1-3; V: TRBV3-1/TRBV3-2; D: TRBD1; size: .
CDR3: CASSEGLVLSYEQYF; DNA: TGTGCCAGCAGTGAGGGACTAGTCCTCTCCTACGAGCAGTACTTC; J: TRBJ2-7; V: TRBV2; D: TRBD2; size: .
CDR3: CASRPDRGRDEKLFF; DNA: TGTGCCAGCAGACCGGACAGGGGAAGGGATGAAAAACTGTTTTTT; J: TRBJ1-4; V: TRBV28; D: TRBD1; size: .
CDR3: CASSERGTTSPLHF; DNA: TGTGCCAGCAGCGAGCGCGGGACAACTTCACCCCTCCACTTT; J: TRBJ1-6; V: TRBV7-2; D: .; size: .
CDR3: CASTAGQITDTQYF; DNA: TGTGCCAGTACCGCGGGACAGATCACAGATACGCAGTATTTT; J: TRBJ2-3; V: TRBV19; D: .; size: .
CDR3: CASSLEAGLNYGYTF; DNA: TGTGCCAGCAGCTTAGAGGCAGGACTCAACTATGGCTACACCTTC; J: TRBJ1-2; V: TRBV7-9; D: .; size: .
CDR3: CASSTRAHQPQHF; DNA: TGTGCCAGTAGTACCAGGGCGCATCAGCCCCAGCATTTT; J: TRBJ1-5; V: TRBV19; D: .; size: once
CDR3: CAWARRGIDTQYF; DNA: TGTGCCTGGGCTCGCAGGGGAATAGATACGCAGTATTTT; J: TRBJ2-3; V: TRBV30; D: .; size: .
CDR3: CAINSPTGELFF; DNA: TGTGCCATCAACAGCCCCACCGGGGAGCTGTTTTTT; J: TRBJ2-2; V: TRBV6-5; D: .; size: .
CDR3: CASSLGSSGNTIYF; DNA: TGTGCCAGCAGTCTCGGGAGCTCTGGAAACACCATATATTTT; J: TRBJ1-3; V: TRBV28; D: .; size: .